This T cell receptor beta chain emerged from a study of T cells of healthy individuals. V lost 6 bases, J lost 2 bases, and 11 bases stayed unmatched. The CDR3 extends over 16 amino acids. CDR1 is ENHRY, CDR2 SYGVKD, per germline. This clonotype was observed at least ten times. In TCRdb, the 5' RACE reads were re-called with MiXCR into one record per CDR3 protein. The sample has tens of thousands of distinct CDR3 sequences, around 15% seen once. This chain connects TRBV10-3 to TRBJ2-3; TRBD1 matches at 7 bases. The TCR comes from a human donor in good health. Here the CDR3 DNA reads TGTGCCATCAGGCGCCGGGACAGTGAGCTCACAGATACGCAGTATTTT. It yields the protein CAIRRRDSELTDTQYF.